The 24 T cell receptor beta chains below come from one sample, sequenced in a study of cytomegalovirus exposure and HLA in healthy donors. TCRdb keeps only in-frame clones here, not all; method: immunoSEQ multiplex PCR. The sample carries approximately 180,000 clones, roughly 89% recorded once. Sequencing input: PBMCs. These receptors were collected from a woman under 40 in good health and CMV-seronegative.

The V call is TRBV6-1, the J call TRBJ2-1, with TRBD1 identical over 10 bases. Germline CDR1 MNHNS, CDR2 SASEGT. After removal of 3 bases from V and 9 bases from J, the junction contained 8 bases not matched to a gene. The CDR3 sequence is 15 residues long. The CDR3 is CASSETGTGVGEQFF. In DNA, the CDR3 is TGTGCCAGCAGTGAGACCGGGACAGGGGTCGGTGAGCAGTTCTTC.

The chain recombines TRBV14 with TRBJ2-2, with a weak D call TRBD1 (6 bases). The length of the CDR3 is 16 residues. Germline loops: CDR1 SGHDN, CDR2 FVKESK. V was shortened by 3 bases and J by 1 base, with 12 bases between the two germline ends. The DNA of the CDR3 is TGTGCCAGCAGCCAGCTCCAACAGGGGAACACCGGGGAGCTGTTTTTT. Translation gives CASSQLQQGNTGELFF.

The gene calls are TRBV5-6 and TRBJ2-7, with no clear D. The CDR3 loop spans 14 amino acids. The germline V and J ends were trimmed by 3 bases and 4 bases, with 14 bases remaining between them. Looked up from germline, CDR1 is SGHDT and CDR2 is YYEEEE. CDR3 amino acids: CASSSAPSGYEQYF. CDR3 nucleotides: TGTGCCAGCAGCTCGGCGCCCTCCGGGTACGAGCAGTACTTC. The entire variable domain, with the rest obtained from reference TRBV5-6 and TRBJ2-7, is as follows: DAGVTQSPTHLIKTRGQQVTLRCSPKSGHDTVSWYQQALGQGPQFIFQYYEEEERQRGNFPDRFSGHQFPNYSSELNVNALLLGDSALYLCASSSAPSGYEQYFGPGTRLTVT.

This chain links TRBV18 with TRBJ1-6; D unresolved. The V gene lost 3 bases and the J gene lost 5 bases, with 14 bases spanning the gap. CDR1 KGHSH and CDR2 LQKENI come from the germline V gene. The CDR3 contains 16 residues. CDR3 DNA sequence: TGTGCCAGCTCACCTCAGGCACTAGTGAATAATTCACCCCTCCACTTT. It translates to CASSPQALVNNSPLHF. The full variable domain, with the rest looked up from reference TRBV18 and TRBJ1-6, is NAGVMQNPRHLVRRRGQEARLRCSPMKGHSHVYWYRQLPEEGLKFMVYLQKENIIDESGMPKERFSAEFPKEGPSILRIQQVVRGDSAAYFCASSPQALVNNSPLHFGNGTRLTVT.

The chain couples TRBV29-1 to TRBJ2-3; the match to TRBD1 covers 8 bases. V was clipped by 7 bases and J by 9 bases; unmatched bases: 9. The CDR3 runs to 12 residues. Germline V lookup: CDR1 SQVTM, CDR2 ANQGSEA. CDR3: CSATGDTQTQYF. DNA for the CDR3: TGCAGCGCGACAGGGGACACCCAAACGCAGTATTTT.

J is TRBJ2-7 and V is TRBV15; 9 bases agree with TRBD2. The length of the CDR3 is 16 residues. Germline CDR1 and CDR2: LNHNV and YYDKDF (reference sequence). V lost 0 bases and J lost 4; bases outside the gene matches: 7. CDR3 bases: TGTGCCACCAGCAGAGATCGGGTAGCGGGGGTATACGAGCAGTACTTC. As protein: CATSRDRVAGVYEQYF.

The CDR3 nucleotides read TGCGCCAGCAGCTCTCGTGGGACTGTACAAGAGACCCAGTACTTC. Protein product: CASSSRGTVQETQYF. The gene calls are TRBV5-1 and TRBJ2-5; tentative D call: TRBD2 (6 bases). Germline V gene sequence: CDR1 SGHRS, CDR2 YFSETQ. The germline V and J ends were trimmed by 3 bases and 2 bases, with 14 bases remaining between them. This CDR3 contains 15 residues.

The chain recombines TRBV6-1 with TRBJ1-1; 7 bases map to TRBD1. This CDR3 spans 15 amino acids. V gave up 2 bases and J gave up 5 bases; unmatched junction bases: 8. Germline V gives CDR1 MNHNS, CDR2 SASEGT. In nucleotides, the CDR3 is TGTGCCAGCAGTGAAATAGGGGGCGCATATACTGAAGCTTTCTTT. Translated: CASSEIGGAYTEAFF.

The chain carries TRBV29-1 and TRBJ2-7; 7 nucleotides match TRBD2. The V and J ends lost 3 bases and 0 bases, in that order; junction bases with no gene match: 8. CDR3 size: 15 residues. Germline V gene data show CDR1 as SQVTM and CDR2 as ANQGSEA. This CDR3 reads CSVEGLGGASYEQYF. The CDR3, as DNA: TGCAGCGTTGAGGGACTGGGAGGGGCCTCCTACGAGCAGTACTTC.

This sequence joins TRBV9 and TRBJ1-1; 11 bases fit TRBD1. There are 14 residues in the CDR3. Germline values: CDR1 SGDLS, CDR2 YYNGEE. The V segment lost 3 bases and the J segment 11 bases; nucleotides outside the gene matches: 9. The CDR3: CASSGPGQGVKAFF. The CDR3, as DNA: TGTGCCAGCAGCGGACCGGGACAGGGGGTGAAGGCTTTCTTT.

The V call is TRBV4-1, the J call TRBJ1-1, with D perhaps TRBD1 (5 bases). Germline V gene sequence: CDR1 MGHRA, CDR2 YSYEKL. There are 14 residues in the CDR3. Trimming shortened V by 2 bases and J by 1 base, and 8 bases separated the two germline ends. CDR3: CASSQTGPNTEAFF. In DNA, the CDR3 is TGCGCCAGCAGCCAAACAGGCCCGAACACTGAAGCTTTCTTT.

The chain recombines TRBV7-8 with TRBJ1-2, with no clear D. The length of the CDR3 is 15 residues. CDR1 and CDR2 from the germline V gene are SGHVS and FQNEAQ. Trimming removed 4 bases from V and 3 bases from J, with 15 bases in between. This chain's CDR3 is CASSSEVEVDYGYTF. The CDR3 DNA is TGTGCCAGCAGCTCCGAAGTGGAGGTTGACTATGGCTACACCTTC. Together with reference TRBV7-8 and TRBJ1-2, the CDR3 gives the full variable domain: GAGVSQSPRYKVAKRGQDVALRCDPISGHVSLFWYQQALGQGPEFLTYFQNEAQLDKSGLPSDRFFAERPEGSVSTLKIQRTQQEDSAVYLCASSSEVEVDYGYTFGSGTRLTVV.

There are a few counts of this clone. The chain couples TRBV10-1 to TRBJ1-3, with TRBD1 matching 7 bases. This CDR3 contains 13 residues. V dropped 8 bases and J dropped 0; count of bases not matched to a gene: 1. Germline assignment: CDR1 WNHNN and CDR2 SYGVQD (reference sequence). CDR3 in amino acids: CASRDSSGNTIYF. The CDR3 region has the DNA TGCGCCAGCCGGGACAGCTCTGGAAACACCATATATTTT.

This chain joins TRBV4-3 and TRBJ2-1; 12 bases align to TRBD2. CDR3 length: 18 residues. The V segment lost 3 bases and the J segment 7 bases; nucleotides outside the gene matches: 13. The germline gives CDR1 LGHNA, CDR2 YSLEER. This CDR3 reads CASSHASTSGGGVNEQFF. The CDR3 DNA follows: TGCGCCAGCAGCCACGCTTCGACTAGCGGGGGAGGCGTAAATGAGCAGTTCTTC.

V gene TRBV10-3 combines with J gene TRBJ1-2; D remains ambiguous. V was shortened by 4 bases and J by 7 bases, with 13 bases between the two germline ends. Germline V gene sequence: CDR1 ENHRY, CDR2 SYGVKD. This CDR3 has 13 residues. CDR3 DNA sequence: TGTGCCATCAGTGGATCGAGGGATTTTGGCTACACCTTC. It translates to CAISGSRDFGYTF.

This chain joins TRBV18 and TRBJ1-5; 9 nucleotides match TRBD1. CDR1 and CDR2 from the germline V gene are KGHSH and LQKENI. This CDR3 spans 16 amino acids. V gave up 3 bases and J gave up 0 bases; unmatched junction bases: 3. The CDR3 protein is CASSPGQGYSNQPQHF. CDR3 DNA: TGTGCCAGCTCACCGGGACAGGGTTATAGCAATCAGCCCCAGCATTTT.

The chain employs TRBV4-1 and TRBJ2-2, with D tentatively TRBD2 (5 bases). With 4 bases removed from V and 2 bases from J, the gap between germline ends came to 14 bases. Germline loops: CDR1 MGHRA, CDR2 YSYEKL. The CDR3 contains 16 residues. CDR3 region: CASSPGRRSNTGELFF. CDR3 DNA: TGCGCCAGCAGCCCGGGAAGAAGGTCCAACACCGGGGAGCTGTTTTTT.

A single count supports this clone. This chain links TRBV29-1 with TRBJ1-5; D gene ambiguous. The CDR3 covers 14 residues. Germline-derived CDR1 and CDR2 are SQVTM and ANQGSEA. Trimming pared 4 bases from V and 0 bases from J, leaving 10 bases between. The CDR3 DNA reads TGCAGCGTTGGGAGGCAGGCTAGCAATCAGCCCCAGCATTTT. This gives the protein CSVGRQASNQPQHF.

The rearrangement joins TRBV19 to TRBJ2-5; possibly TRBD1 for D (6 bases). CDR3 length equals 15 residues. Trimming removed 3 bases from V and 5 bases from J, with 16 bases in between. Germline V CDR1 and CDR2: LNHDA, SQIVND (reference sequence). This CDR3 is CASSIRTAVPETQYF. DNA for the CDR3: TGTGCCAGTAGTATTAGGACAGCGGTTCCGGAGACCCAGTACTTC.

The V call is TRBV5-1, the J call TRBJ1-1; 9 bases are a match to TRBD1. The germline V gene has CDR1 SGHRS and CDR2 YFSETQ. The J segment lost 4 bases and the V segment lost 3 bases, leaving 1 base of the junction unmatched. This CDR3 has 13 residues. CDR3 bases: TGCGCCAGCAGCTCGGGACAGGGCACTGAAGCTTTCTTT. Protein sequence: CASSSGQGTEAFF. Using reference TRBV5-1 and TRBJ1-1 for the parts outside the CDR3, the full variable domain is KAGVTQTPRYLIKTRGQQVTLSCSPISGHRSVSWYQQTPGQGLQFLFEYFSETQRNKGNFPGRFSGRQFSNSRSEMNVSTLELGDSALYLCASSSGQGTEAFFGQGTRLTVV.

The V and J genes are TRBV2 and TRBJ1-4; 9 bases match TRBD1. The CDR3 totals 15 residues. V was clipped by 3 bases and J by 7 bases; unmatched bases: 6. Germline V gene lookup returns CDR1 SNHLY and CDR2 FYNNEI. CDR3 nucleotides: TGTGCCAGCAGTGATTGGGGACAGGGATCTGAAAAACTGTTTTTT. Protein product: CASSDWGQGSEKLFF.

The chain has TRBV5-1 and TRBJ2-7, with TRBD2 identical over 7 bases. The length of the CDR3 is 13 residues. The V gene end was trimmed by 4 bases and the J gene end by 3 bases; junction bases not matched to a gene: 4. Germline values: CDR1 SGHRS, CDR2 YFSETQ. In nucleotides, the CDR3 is TGCGCCAGCAGCAGCGGGACGGACTACGAGCAGTACTTC. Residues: CASSSGTDYEQYF.

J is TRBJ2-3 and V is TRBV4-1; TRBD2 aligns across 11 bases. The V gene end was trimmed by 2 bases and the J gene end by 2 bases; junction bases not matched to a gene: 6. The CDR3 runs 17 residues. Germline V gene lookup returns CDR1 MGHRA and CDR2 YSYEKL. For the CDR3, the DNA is TGCGCCAGCAGCCAATGGCCTAGCGGGGGGAACACAGATACGCAGTATTTT. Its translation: CASSQWPSGGNTDTQYF.

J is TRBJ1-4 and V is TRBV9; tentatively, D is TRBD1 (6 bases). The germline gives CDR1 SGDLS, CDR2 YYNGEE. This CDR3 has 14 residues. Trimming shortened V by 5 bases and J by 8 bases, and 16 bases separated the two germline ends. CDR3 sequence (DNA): TGTGCCAGCAGTCAGGGGTCTATAGGAGAAAAACTGTTTTTT. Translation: CASSQGSIGEKLFF.